The sequence of this TCR beta chain was determined in a study of blood T cell repertoires in COVID-19. Looking at the study overall: Both acute and convalescent COVID-19 samples were obtained from the United States, Italy and Spain.

The table came from immunoSEQ multiplex PCR; TCRdb's copy has only in-frame clones and leaves some out. The sample has 450,000 to 600,000 clones, around 87% seen once. Germline CDR1 and CDR2: SGHRS and YFSETQ. This CDR3 is built from 15 residues. V dropped 6 bases and J dropped 4 bases, with 19 bases sitting between them. The table lists this clone with a count of one. Individuals aged 18 to 89 years were recruited from approximately 22 US areas. The sequencing sample was made of PBMCs or T cells enriched from blood (not recorded which). This receptor was identified in a woman between 18 and 30 years old who had recovered from COVID-19. The chain couples TRBV5-1 to TRBJ2-5, with D maybe TRBD2 (6 bases). CDR3 region: CASTWRAPGSETQYF. CDR3 DNA sequence: TGCGCCAGCACCTGGAGGGCCCCCGGATCAGAGACCCAGTACTTC.